This is a list of T cell receptor beta chains from one sample in a study of blood T cell repertoires in COVID-19. TCRdb's copy holds only in-frame clones and misses some; the assay was immunoSEQ multiplex PCR. The table includes more than 150,000 clones, roughly 90% detected once. Input material: peripheral blood. The receptors derive from a man aged 55 to 69 with acute or convalescent COVID-19. Each CDR3 is given with its conserved first and last residue. The D gene is left open where the match is weak. Expanded clones are given a class, and other clones once, few, many or no size at all.

V	J	size	D	CDR3	DNA
TRBV5-6	TRBJ1-4	.	.	CASSLVGDIEEKLFF	TGTGCCAGCAGCTTGGTAGGGGACATAGAGGAAAAACTGTTTTTT
TRBV5-1	TRBJ1-2	.	.	CASSGDSNPNYGYTF	TGCGCCAGCAGCGGAGACAGCAATCCTAACTATGGCTACACCTTC
TRBV7-3	TRBJ2-2	.	.	CASSPSRDTGELFF	TGTGCCAGCAGCCCAAGTAGAGACACCGGGGAGCTGTTTTTT
TRBV19	TRBJ1-5	.	.	CASRGGGNQPQHF	TGTGCCTCTAGGGGGGGCGGCAATCAGCCCCAGCATTTT
TRBV24-1	TRBJ2-2	.	.	CATSDLDSGELFF	TGTGCCACCAGTGATTTAGACAGCGGGGAGCTGTTTTTT
TRBV2	TRBJ2-2	.	.	CASSETGQGRTGELFF	TGTGCCAGCAGTGAAACGGGGCAGGGGCGGACCGGGGAGCTGTTTTTT
TRBV28	TRBJ1-5	.	.	CASSPSRGSGQPQHF	TGTGCCAGCAGCCCATCCAGGGGTTCGGGGCAGCCCCAGCATTTT
TRBV5-6	TRBJ2-3	.	TRBD2	CASSLWYRAGGTQYF	TGTGCCAGCAGCTTGTGGTATAGAGCGGGGGGTACGCAGTATTTT
TRBV11-2	TRBJ1-1	.	.	CASSPTARSTEAFF	TGTGCCAGCAGCCCGACAGCTAGGAGTACTGAAGCTTTCTTT
TRBV19	TRBJ2-7	.	TRBD1	CASSTTGGYEQYF	TGTGCCAGTAGTACGACAGGGGGCTACGAGCAGTACTTC
TRBV3-1/TRBV3-2	TRBJ1-1	.	.	CASSQRVRGTGAFF	TGTGCCAGCAGCCAAAGGGTCAGGGGAACGGGAGCTTTCTTT
TRBV6-2/TRBV6-3	TRBJ2-5	once	.	CASSPTGGGLETQYF	TGTGCCAGCAGCCCAACGGGTGGGGGCTTAGAGACCCAGTACTTC
TRBV18	TRBJ1-2	.	TRBD1	CASSLGTGGDYTF	TGTGCCAGCTCACTCGGGACAGGGGGCGACTACACCTTC
TRBV19	TRBJ1-4	.	.	CASSVFATNEKLFF	TGTGCCAGTTCAGTTTTTGCAACTAATGAAAAACTGTTTTTT
TRBV30	TRBJ2-1	.	TRBD1	CAWSLTGANEQFF	TGTGCCTGGAGTCTGACAGGGGCCAATGAGCAGTTCTTC
TRBV4-1	TRBJ1-1	.	.	CASSQVGGAGAFF	TGCGCCAGCAGCCAAGTGGGGGGGGCAGGAGCTTTCTTT
TRBV5-1	TRBJ1-2	.	.	CASSSTGPGPYGYTF	TGCGCCAGCAGTTCGACAGGCCCCGGACCTTATGGCTACACCTTC
TRBV3-1/TRBV3-2	TRBJ2-3	.	.	CASSRTRADTQYF	TGTGCCAGCAGCCGTACGCGGGCAGATACGCAGTATTTT
TRBV10-2	TRBJ2-2	.	.	CASSLAGGTGELFF	TGCGCCAGCAGTCTGGCTGGGGGGACCGGGGAGCTGTTTTTT
TRBV5-4	TRBJ1-1	.	TRBD1	CASSLRDSLLDTEAFF	TGTGCCAGCAGCCTCCGGGACAGCCTCCTAGACACTGAAGCTTTCTTT
TRBV9	TRBJ1-2	.	.	CASSDPGPLDGYTF	TGTGCCAGCAGCGACCCTGGCCCGTTGGATGGCTACACCTTC
TRBV2	TRBJ2-1	.	TRBD2	CASRVTSGVSYEQFF	TGTGCCAGCAGGGTGACTAGCGGGGTTAGTTATGAGCAGTTCTTC
TRBV5-8	TRBJ1-3	.	.	CASSIASSGNTIYF	TGTGCCAGCAGTATAGCCTCCTCTGGAAACACCATATATTTT
TRBV30	TRBJ2-2	.	.	CAWRLNRNTGELFF	TGTGCCTGGAGACTAAATAGGAACACCGGGGAGCTGTTTTTT
TRBV18	TRBJ1-3	.	.	CASSPRTISGNTIYF	TGTGCCAGCTCACCGAGGACAATCTCTGGAAACACCATATATTTT
TRBV19	TRBJ2-1	.	TRBD1	CASTRGIYNEQFF	TGTGCCAGTACCAGGGGGATCTACAATGAGCAGTTCTTC
TRBV5-1	TRBJ1-2	.	.	CASSLNRAGDYGYTF	TGCGCCAGCAGCTTAAATCGGGCAGGGGACTATGGCTACACCTTC
TRBV20-1	TRBJ2-3	.	.	CSGRADTQYF	TGCAGTGGGAGGGCGGATACGCAGTATTTT
TRBV10-3	TRBJ1-2	.	.	CAISEEVSLNGYTF	TGTGCCATCAGTGAGGAGGTCAGCCTAAATGGCTACACCTTC
TRBV19	TRBJ2-1	.	.	CASIRGGSYNEQFF	TGTGCCAGTATCAGGGGTGGGTCCTACAATGAGCAGTTCTTC
TRBV25-1	TRBJ2-7	.	.	CASSAYQLGRYEQYF	TGTGCCAGCAGTGCATACCAACTGGGGCGCTACGAGCAGTACTTC
TRBV14	TRBJ2-7	many	TRBD2	CASSQATGLAGGLAYEQYF	TGTGCCAGCAGCCAAGCTACGGGACTAGCGGGGGGGTTGGCCTACGAGCAGTACTTC
TRBV6-5	TRBJ1-1	.	.	CASMRLGQNTEAFF	TGTGCCAGCATGAGACTGGGACAGAACACTGAAGCTTTCTTT